These 2 T cell receptor beta chains share one sample of origin, sequenced in a study of breast tumors, draining lymph nodes, adjacent tissues. Axillary draining lymph nodes of breast cancer patients supplied the node samples. MiXCR, applied by TCRdb to the multiplex PCR reads, yields one record per CDR3 protein. In the table there are around 190,000 distinct CDR3 sequences, roughly 30% of which are singletons. Sequences were obtained from axillary lymph node tissue. All receptors come from a female donor with breast cancer. Some clones in this sample may be carry-over from other donors' samples.

The table lists this clonotype with many counts. V is TRBV5-6 and J is TRBJ2-7, with TRBD2 as a possible D gene (5 bases). This CDR3 has 16 residues. V was shortened by 1 base and J by 0 bases, with 14 bases between the two germline ends. Per the germline V gene, CDR1 is SGHDT and CDR2 is YYEEEE. For the CDR3, the DNA is TGTGCCAGCAGCTTGAAGGGCCGAGGGAACTCCTACGAGCAGTACTTC. Protein product: CASSLKGRGNSYEQYF.

Ten or more counts support this clonotype. This chain connects TRBV7-3 to TRBJ2-1; 10 bases line up with TRBD2. The CDR3 covers 14 residues. In germline, CDR1 is SGHTA, CDR2 FQGTGA. The J segment lost 8 bases and the V segment lost 5 bases, leaving 6 bases of the junction unmatched. The CDR3 here is CASSPSGSSDEQFF. The CDR3, as DNA: TGTGCCAGCAGCCCTAGCGGGAGTAGCGATGAGCAGTTCTTC.